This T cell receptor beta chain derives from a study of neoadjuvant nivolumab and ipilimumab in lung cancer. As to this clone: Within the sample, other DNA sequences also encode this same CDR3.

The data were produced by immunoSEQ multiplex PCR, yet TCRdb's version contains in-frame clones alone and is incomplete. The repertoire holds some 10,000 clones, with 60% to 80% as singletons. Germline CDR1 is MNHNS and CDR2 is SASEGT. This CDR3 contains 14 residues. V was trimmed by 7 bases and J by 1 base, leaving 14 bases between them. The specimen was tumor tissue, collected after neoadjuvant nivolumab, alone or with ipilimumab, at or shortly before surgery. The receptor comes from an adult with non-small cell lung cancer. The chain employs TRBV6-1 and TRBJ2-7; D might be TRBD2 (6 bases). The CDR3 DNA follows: TGTGCCAGCACCCAAGGAGGGAGTTCCTACGAGCAGTACTTC. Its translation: CASTQGGSSYEQYF.